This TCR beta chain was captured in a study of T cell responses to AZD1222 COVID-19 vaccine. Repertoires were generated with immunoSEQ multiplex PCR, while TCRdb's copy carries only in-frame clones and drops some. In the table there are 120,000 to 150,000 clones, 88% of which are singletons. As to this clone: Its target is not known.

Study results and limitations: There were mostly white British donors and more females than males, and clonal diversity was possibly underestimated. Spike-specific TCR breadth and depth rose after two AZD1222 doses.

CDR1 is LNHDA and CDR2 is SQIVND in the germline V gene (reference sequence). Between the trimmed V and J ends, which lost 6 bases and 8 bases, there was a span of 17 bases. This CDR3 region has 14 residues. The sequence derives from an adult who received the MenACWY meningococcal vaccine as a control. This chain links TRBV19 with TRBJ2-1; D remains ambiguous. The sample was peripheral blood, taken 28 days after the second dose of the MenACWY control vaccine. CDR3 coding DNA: TGTGCCAGTAGCCTCCTGACGGCATCGGATGAGCAGTTCTTC. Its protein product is CASSLLTASDEQFF.